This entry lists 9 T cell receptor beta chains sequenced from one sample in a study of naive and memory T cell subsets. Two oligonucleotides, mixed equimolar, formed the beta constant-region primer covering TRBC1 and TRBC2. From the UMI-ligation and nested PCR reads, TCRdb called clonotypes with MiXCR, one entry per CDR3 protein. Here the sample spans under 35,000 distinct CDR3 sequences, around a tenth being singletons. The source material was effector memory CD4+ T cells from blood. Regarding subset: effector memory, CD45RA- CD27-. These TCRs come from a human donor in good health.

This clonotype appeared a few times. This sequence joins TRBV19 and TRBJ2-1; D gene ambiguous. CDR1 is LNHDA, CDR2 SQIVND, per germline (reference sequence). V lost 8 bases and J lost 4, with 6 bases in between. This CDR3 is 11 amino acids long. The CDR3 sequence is CASRQYNEQFF. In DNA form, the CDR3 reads TGTGCCAGTCGTCAGTACAATGAGCAGTTCTTC.

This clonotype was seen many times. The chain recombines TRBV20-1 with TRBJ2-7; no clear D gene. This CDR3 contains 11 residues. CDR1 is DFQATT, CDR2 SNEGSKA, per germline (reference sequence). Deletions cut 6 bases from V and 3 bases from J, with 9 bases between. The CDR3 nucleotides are TGCAGTGCCACAGAAGACTACGAGCAGTACTTC. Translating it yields CSATEDYEQYF.

For the CDR3, the DNA is TGTGCCAGCAGTTTGGCGGGTCGCGGCACTGAAGCTTTCTTT. It encodes CASSLAGRGTEAFF. The chain couples TRBV12-3 or TRBV12-4 to TRBJ1-1; D not resolved. V was pared by 3 bases and J by 4 bases, with 12 bases between. This CDR3 region has 14 residues.

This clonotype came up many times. As DNA, the CDR3 is TGCAGTGCTAGACTCAGGACTGATAGAGACGAGCAGTACTTC. Translation gives CSARLRTDRDEQYF. This chain links TRBV20-1 with TRBJ2-7, with D possibly TRBD2 on 5 matching bases. CDR1 DFQATT and CDR2 SNEGSKA come from the germline V gene (reference sequence). Trimming pared 2 bases from V and 5 bases from J, leaving 16 bases between. The CDR3 runs to 14 residues.

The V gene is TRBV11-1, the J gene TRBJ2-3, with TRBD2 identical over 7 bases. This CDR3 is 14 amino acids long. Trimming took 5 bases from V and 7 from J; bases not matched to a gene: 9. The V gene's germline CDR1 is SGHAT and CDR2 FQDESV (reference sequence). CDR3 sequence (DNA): TGTGCCAGCAGCCGACTAGCCTCCCAAAATACGCAGTATTTT. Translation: CASSRLASQNTQYF.

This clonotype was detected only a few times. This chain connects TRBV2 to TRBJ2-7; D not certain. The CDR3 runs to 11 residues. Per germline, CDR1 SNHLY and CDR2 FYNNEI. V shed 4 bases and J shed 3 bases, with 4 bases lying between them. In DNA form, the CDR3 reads TGTGCCAGCAGTGGAGGCTACGAGCAGTACTTC. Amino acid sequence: CASSGGYEQYF. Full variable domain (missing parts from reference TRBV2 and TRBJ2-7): EPEVTQTPSHQVTQMGQEVILRCVPISNHLYFYWYRQILGQKVEFLVSFYNNEISEKSEIFDDQFSVERPDGSNFTLKIRSTKLEDSAMYFCASSGGYEQYFGPGTRLTVT.

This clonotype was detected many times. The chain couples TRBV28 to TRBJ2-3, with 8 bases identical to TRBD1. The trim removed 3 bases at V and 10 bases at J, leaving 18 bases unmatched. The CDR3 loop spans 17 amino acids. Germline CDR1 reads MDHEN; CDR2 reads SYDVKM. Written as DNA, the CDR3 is TGTGCCAGCAGTTTCATCTGGGACAGGAGGAGTCCCGGGCCGCAGTATTTT. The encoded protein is CASSFIWDRRSPGPQYF.

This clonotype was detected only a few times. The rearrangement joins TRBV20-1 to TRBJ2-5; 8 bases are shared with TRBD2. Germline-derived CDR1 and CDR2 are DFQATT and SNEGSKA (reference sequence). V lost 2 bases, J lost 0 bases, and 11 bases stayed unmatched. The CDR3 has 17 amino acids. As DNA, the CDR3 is TGCAGTGCTAGATCTACCCGACTAGCGCGGGACCAAGAGACCCAGTACTTC. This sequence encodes CSARSTRLARDQETQYF.

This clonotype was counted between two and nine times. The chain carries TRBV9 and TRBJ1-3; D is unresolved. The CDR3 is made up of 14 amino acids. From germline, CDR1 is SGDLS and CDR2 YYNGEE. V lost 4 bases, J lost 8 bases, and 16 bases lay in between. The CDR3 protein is CASSSRTGWDTIYF. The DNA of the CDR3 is TGTGCCAGCAGCTCAAGGACCGGCTGGGACACCATATATTTT.